This TCR beta chain was sequenced in a study of T cell responses to AZD1222 COVID-19 vaccine. V was shortened by 5 bases and J by 7 bases, with 15 bases between the two germline ends. This CDR3 is built from 13 residues. Generated by immunoSEQ multiplex PCR, the TCRdb table keeps only in-frame clones and is missing some. The sample comprises 95,000 to 150,000 clones, roughly 92% of which are singletons, and 1.7% rests with the top ten. The source was peripheral blood, collected on day 0 of AZD1222 vaccination. The V and J genes are TRBV12-3 or TRBV12-4 and TRBJ2-7; D is possibly TRBD2 (5 bases). The TCR originated in an adult in good health. The CDR3 here is CASSKTEPGEQYV. The CDR3 nucleotides read TGTGCCAGCAGTAAGACTGAGCCGGGGGAGCAGTACGTC.